Presented here are 19 T cell receptor beta chains from one specimen sequenced in a study of blood T cell repertoires in COVID-19. Method: immunoSEQ multiplex PCR; TCRdb's copy keeps in-frame clones and lacks some. The sample contains approximately 72,000 clones, around 90% of which appear only once. The specimen sequenced was peripheral blood. All receptors derive from a man aged 50-60 years with acute or convalescent COVID-19.

In this sample, this clone turned up once. The chain uses TRBV7-2 and TRBJ1-5; tentative D call: TRBD1 (5 bases). The V end lost 0 bases, the J end lost 7 bases, and 10 bases lay between the germline ends. The germline V gene encodes CDR1 SGHTA and CDR2 FQGNSA. The CDR3 extends over 14 amino acids. For the CDR3, the DNA is TGTGCCAGCAGCTTAGCCCCAGGGAACCAGCCCCAGCATTTT. Its translation: CASSLAPGNQPQHF.

The chain couples TRBV6-5 to TRBJ1-4, with a tentative D call TRBD1 (6 bases). With 5 bases removed from V and 8 bases from J, the gap between germline ends came to 12 bases. The CDR3 spans 13 residues. Germline CDR1 MNHEY, CDR2 SVGAGI. The CDR3 bases are TGTGCCAGCAGTCCCCCAGGGGTCGAAAAACTGTTTTTT. It specifies CASSPPGVEKLFF.

The chain has TRBV5-1 and TRBJ2-7; 12 bases are shared with TRBD2. V lost 0 bases to trimming and J lost 7 bases; unmatched junction nucleotides: 5. CDR1 and CDR2 from the germline V gene are SGHRS and YFSETQ. The CDR3 runs 15 residues. This chain's CDR3 is CASSLGGLAGGEQYF. For the CDR3, the DNA is TGCGCCAGCAGCTTGGGGGGACTAGCGGGCGGGGAGCAGTACTTC.

Details on this clone: Other DNA sequences of this sample code for an identical CDR3. The CDR3: CASSQGQGSYEQYF. The CDR3 DNA sequence: TGCGCCAGCAGCCAAGGACAAGGTTCCTACGAGCAGTACTTC. The chain joins TRBV4-1 to TRBJ2-7, with D hard to call. The CDR3 extends over 14 amino acids. Germline V gene sequence: CDR1 MGHRA, CDR2 YSYEKL. V lost 1 base and J 1 base, leaving 8 bases between the germline ends.

The chain links TRBV6-6 to TRBJ2-3, with 9 bases identical to TRBD1. J was trimmed by 14 bases and V by 5 bases; bases with no gene match: 8. The CDR3 runs 12 residues. Germline CDR1 MNHNY, CDR2 SVGAGI (reference sequence). This chain's CDR3 is CASSATGGGRYF. In DNA form, the CDR3 reads TGTGCCAGCAGTGCAACAGGGGGCGGGAGGTATTTT.

The rearrangement uses TRBV5-1 and TRBJ2-3; the D gene is possibly TRBD2 (5 bases). The CDR3 has 15 residues. Germline values: CDR1 SGHRS, CDR2 YFSETQ. V was trimmed by 0 bases and J by 3 bases, leaving 11 bases between them. Here the CDR3 DNA reads TGCGCCAGCAGCTTGGGATCTAGCAGGACAGATACGCAGTATTTT. Translation gives CASSLGSSRTDTQYF.

J is TRBJ1-2 and V is TRBV27; TRBD1 matches at 9 bases. Germline-derived CDR1 and CDR2 are MNHEY and SMNVEV (reference sequence). Trimming cost V 6 bases and J 3 bases; bases outside gene matches: 8. There are 15 residues in the CDR3. The CDR3 is CASRLRTGDDYGYTF. The CDR3 bases are TGTGCCAGCAGACTTAGGACAGGGGACGACTATGGCTACACCTTC.

The V call is TRBV7-9, the J call TRBJ1-3, with D uncertain. Germline V gene data show CDR1 as SEHNR and CDR2 as FQNEAQ (reference sequence). This CDR3 has 13 residues. The V and J ends lost 2 bases and 2 bases respectively, with 4 bases between them. CDR3 region: CASSLLTGNTIYF. As DNA, the CDR3 is TGTGCCAGCAGCTTATTAACTGGAAACACCATATATTTT.

This clone was observed once. DNA of the CDR3: TGTGCCAGCTCACCTGGGACAGGTCTAGCTAACTATGGCTACACCTTC. Amino acids: CASSPGTGLANYGYTF. This chain links TRBV18 with TRBJ1-2; 8 bases are shared with TRBD1. The V segment lost 3 bases and the J segment 0 bases; nucleotides outside the gene matches: 6. Germline assignment: CDR1 KGHSH and CDR2 LQKENI. CDR3 length: 16 amino acids.

The chain uses TRBV5-6 and TRBJ1-1; D unresolved. Trimming left V 4 bases short and J 4 bases short, with 20 bases between. From germline, CDR1 is SGHDT and CDR2 YYEEEE. CDR3 size: 16 residues. DNA of the CDR3: TGTGCCAGCAGCCCCCGACTACCAGGTACATTCACTGAAGCTTTCTTT. This codes for CASSPRLPGTFTEAFF.

This clone was seen only a few times. The V call is TRBV5-1, the J call TRBJ2-7; 11 bases align to TRBD2. V dropped 0 bases and J dropped 5; count of bases not matched to a gene: 7. This CDR3 is 16 amino acids long. Per the germline V gene, CDR1 is SGHRS and CDR2 is YFSETQ. The CDR3 bases are TGCGCCAGCAGCTTGGCCATGACTAGCGGGGACGACGAGCAGTACTTC. Translating it yields CASSLAMTSGDDEQYF.

This chain connects TRBV6-4 to TRBJ2-1; 12 nucleotides match TRBD2. This CDR3 is 15 amino acids long. Losses at the gene ends were 4 bases for V and 6 bases for J; bases not matched to a gene: 4. CDR1 is MRHNA, CDR2 SNTAGT, per germline. The CDR3 DNA is TGTGCCAGCAGTGCCCTACTAGCGGGGGGCAATGAGCAGTTCTTC. Amino acid sequence: CASSALLAGGNEQFF.

This chain links TRBV7-9 with TRBJ1-6; 10 bases are shared with TRBD1. Trimming at V came to 3 bases and at J to 10 bases, leaving 6 bases not matched to a gene. This CDR3 has 15 residues. Germline V gene sequence: CDR1 SEHNR, CDR2 FQNEAQ (reference sequence). CDR3 nucleotide sequence: TGTGCCAGCAGCTTTGGACAGGGGGTCTACTCACCCCTCCACTTT. Residues: CASSFGQGVYSPLHF.

The chain carries TRBV5-1 and TRBJ2-1, with 10 bases fitting TRBD2. J lost 7 bases, V lost 1 base, and 5 bases had no gene match. Germline V CDR1 and CDR2: SGHRS, YFSETQ. The CDR3 sequence is 15 residues long. The CDR3 here is CASSLSLAGVNEQFF. CDR3 sequence (DNA): TGCGCCAGCAGCTTGAGTCTAGCGGGGGTTAATGAGCAGTTCTTC.

The chain links TRBV29-1 to TRBJ2-7; perhaps TRBD1 as D (6 bases). The germline V and J ends were trimmed by 1 base and 1 base, with 8 bases remaining between them. The CDR3 covers 13 residues. Germline assignment: CDR1 SQVTM and CDR2 ANQGSEA. As DNA, the CDR3 is TGCAGCGTTGAAGCACAGGGATCCTACGAGCAGTACTTC. It is translated as CSVEAQGSYEQYF.

The chain couples TRBV6-1 to TRBJ1-2; TRBD1 agrees at 10 bases. The J segment lost 8 bases and the V segment lost 2 bases, leaving 8 bases of the junction unmatched. CDR3 length: 15 amino acids. Looked up from germline, CDR1 is MNHNS and CDR2 is SASEGT. DNA of the CDR3: TGTGCCAGCAGTGAATTGGGACAGGGGATATTCGGCTACACCTTC. Translated: CASSELGQGIFGYTF.

This chain connects TRBV5-1 to TRBJ1-4, with 7 positions matching TRBD1. The CDR3 has 16 residues. V shed 4 bases, J shed 0 bases, and the junction held 6 bases outside the gene matches. Germline CDR1 and CDR2: SGHRS and YFSETQ. The CDR3, as DNA: TGCGCCAGCAGCCTCACCGGGACAGCAACTAATGAAAAACTGTTTTTT. This encodes CASSLTGTATNEKLFF.

Remarks on this clone: A read error may account for a junction end that differs from germline. The chain couples TRBV7-9 to TRBJ2-3, with 7 nucleotides matching TRBD1. The CDR3 is made up of 13 amino acids. Germline V gene sequence: CDR1 SEHNR, CDR2 FQNEAQ (reference sequence). The CDR3 DNA reads TGTGCCAGCAGCTCAAACAGGGGCTGGAATCCACATTTT. Its translation: CASSSNRGWNPHF.

The V and J genes are TRBV24-1 and TRBJ2-7; D perhaps matches TRBD1 (6 bases). Germline CDR1 and CDR2: KGHDR and SFDVKD. V lost 2 bases and J 4 bases, leaving 14 bases between the germline ends. The CDR3 has 15 amino acids. In DNA, the CDR3 is TGTGCCACCAGTGATTCTTCCCGGGACATTTACGAGCAGTACTTC. This gives the protein CATSDSSRDIYEQYF.